This T cell receptor (beta chain) was sequenced for a study of OX40 agonist ivuxolimab in advanced cancers. Study-level points and caveats: The work left the antigen specificity of expanded peripheral T cells undetermined. Compared with CD4+, CD8+ T cells on average had more expanded clones.

The CDR3 is made up of 15 amino acids. The germline gives CDR1 SGHAT, CDR2 FQNNGV. V was shortened by 1 base and J by 4 bases, with 14 bases between the two germline ends. Regarding this clone: Antigen specificity is unknown.

Method: immunoSEQ multiplex PCR; TCRdb's copy keeps in-frame clones and lacks some. The sample carries around 53,000 clones, about nine tenths recorded once. The rearrangement links TRBV11-2 to TRBJ2-7; D assignment may be TRBD1 or TRBD2 (5 bases each). The TCR sequence derives from an adult with an advanced solid tumor such as melanoma, head and neck, liver or kidney cancer. The specimen comprised CD4+ or CD8+ T cells sorted from blood, sampled in a trial of the OX40 agonist ivuxolimab. Here the CDR3 reads CASSLGPAEGYEQYF. The CDR3 DNA follows: TGTGCCAGCAGCTTAGGTCCGGCCGAGGGGTACGAGCAGTACTTC. The variable domain in full, with the rest retrieved from reference TRBV11-2 and TRBJ2-7, is EAGVAQSPRYKIIEKRQSVAFWCNPISGHATLYWYQQILGQGPKLLIQFQNNGVVDDSQLPKDRFSAERLKGVDSTLKIQPAKLEDSAVYLCASSLGPAEGYEQYFGPGTRLTVT.